This is a list of T cell receptor beta chains from one sample in a study of early T cells in non-severe SARS-CoV-2 infection. TCRdb reprocessed the 5' RACE reads via MiXCR and lists one record per CDR3 protein. The data contain about 83,000 distinct CDR3 sequences, over 9% of them singletons. Sequencing used whole blood. The receptors come from an adult who was a healthcare worker with PCR-confirmed SARS-CoV-2 infection or an uninfected control (not recorded which). The CDR3 runs from the conserved cysteine through the conserved F or W. A D gene is named only where the DNA matches it firmly. Size is stated for part of the rows, as once, few or many counts, or as a class when the clone is expanded.

abundance | j_gene | v_gene | d_gene | CDR3aa | CDR3nt
many | TRBJ2-3 | TRBV2 | . | CASTSREARGDTQYF | TGTGCCAGCACAAGCAGGGAGGCCCGAGGCGATACGCAGTATTTT
few | TRBJ1-1 | TRBV29-1 | . | CSGRGALNTEAFF | TGCAGCGGCCGGGGGGCCCTGAACACTGAAGCTTTCTTT
few | TRBJ1-1 | TRBV6-2/TRBV6-3 | . | CASSYIYTTEAFF | TGTGCCAGCAGTTACATTTATACCACTGAAGCTTTCTTT
few | TRBJ2-1 | TRBV5-6 | . | CASSLGIGRSYNEQFF | TGTGCCAGCAGCTTGGGGATAGGACGCTCCTACAATGAGCAGTTCTTC
. | TRBJ2-2 | TRBV10-3 | . | CAISESGGNTGELFF | TGTGCCATCAGTGAGTCGGGGGGCAACACCGGGGAGCTGTTTTTT
. | TRBJ2-1 | TRBV29-1 | . | CSVLGATNNEQFF | TGCAGCGTTTTGGGGGCCACAAACAATGAGCAGTTCTTC
few | TRBJ2-7 | TRBV7-9 | . | CASSFIRDHEQYF | TGTGCCAGCAGCTTTATACGGGATCACGAGCAGTACTTC
once | TRBJ2-6 | TRBV25-1 | . | CASGGHGGANVLTF | TGTGCCAGCGGGGGCCACGGTGGGGCCAACGTCCTGACTTTC
many | TRBJ1-2 | TRBV12-3/TRBV12-4 | . | CASSFAGVNYGYTF | TGTGCCAGCAGTTTTGCGGGGGTGAACTATGGCTACACCTTC
. | TRBJ1-5 | TRBV6-2/TRBV6-3 | . | CASRDTGSQPQHF | TGTGCCAGCAGAGACACCGGGAGTCAGCCCCAGCATTTT
many | TRBJ2-7 | TRBV13 | . | CASSLGIYYEQYF | TGTGCCAGCAGCTTAGGGATCTACTACGAGCAGTACTTC
many | TRBJ2-1 | TRBV2 | TRBD2 | CASSEKFLREYEQFF | TGTGCCAGCAGTGAAAAGTTTTTGCGGGAGTATGAGCAGTTCTTC
few | TRBJ2-2 | TRBV4-3 | . | CASSQESSYVVAGELFF | TGCGCCAGCAGCCAAGAGTCTAGCTATGTGGTGGCCGGGGAGCTGTTTTTT
. | TRBJ2-3 | TRBV7-3 | . | CASSLTRQDTQYF | TGTGCCAGCAGCTTAACGCGGCAAGATACGCAGTATTTT
few | TRBJ2-3 | TRBV29-1 | TRBD2 | CSVEWSSGRPDTQYF | TGCAGCGTTGAATGGAGTAGCGGGAGGCCAGATACGCAGTATTTT
few | TRBJ2-3 | TRBV7-2 | . | CASSRVTDTQYF | TGTGCCAGCAGCCGGGTCACAGATACGCAGTATTTT
. | TRBJ1-2 | TRBV10-3 | . | CAISESTGFVFF | TGTGCCATCAGTGAGTCGACGGGATTTGTCTTCTTC
. | TRBJ2-4 | TRBV6-1 | . | CASGAEQGNIQYF | TGTGCCAGCGGCGCAGAACAGGGAAACATTCAGTACTTC
few | TRBJ1-1 | TRBV6-2/TRBV6-3 | . | CASSYVLEAFF | TGTGCCAGCAGTTACGTCCTTGAAGCTTTCTTT